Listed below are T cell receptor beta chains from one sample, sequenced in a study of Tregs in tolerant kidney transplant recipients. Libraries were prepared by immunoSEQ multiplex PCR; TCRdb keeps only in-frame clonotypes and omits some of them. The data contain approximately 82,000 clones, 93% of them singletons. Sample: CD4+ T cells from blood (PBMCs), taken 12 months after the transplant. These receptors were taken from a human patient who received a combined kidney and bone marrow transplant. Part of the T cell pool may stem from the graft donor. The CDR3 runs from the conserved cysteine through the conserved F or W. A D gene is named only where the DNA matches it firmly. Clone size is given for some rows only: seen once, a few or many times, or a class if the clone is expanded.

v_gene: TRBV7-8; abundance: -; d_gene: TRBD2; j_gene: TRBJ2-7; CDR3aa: CASSSGTSGSYEQYF; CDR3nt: TGTGCCAGCAGCTCAGGGACTAGCGGTTCATACGAGCAGTACTTC
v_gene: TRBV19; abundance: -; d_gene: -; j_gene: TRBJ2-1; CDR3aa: CASSIGKGISYNEQFF; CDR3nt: TGTGCCAGTAGTATAGGGAAGGGGATCTCCTACAATGAGCAGTTCTTC
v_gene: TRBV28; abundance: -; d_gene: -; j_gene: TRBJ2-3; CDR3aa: CASSGTDRTTDTQYF; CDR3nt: TGTGCCAGCAGTGGAACAGACAGAACTACAGATACGCAGTATTTT
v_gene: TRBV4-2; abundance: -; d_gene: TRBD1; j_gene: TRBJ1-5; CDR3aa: CASSQKTQGGQPQHF; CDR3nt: TGTGCCAGCAGCCAAAAGACGCAGGGGGGTCAGCCCCAGCATTTT
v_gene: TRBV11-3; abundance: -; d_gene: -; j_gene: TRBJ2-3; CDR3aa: CASSLSRSTDTQYF; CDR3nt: TGTGCCAGCAGCTTAAGTCGGAGCACAGATACGCAGTATTTT
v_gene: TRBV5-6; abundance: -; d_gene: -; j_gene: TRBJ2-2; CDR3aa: CASSSGGRGPFTGELFF; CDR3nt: TGTGCCAGCAGCTCAGGGGGGCGGGGACCCTTCACCGGGGAGCTGTTTTTT
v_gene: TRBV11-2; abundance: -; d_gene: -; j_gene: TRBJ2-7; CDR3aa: CASSARDLSLTYEQYF; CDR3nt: TGTGCCAGCAGCGCAAGAGATCTGTCTTTAACCTACGAGCAGTACTTC
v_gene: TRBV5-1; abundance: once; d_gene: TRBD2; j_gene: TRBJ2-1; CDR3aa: CASSWGLAGRAYNEQFF; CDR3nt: TGCGCCAGCAGCTGGGGACTAGCGGGACGAGCCTACAATGAGCAGTTCTTC
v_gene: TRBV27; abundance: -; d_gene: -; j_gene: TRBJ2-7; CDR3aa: CASRGRARGISYEQYF; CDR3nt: TGTGCCAGCCGCGGGCGCGCGAGAGGGATATCCTACGAGCAGTACTTC
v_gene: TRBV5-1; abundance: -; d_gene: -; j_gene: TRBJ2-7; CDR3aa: CASSQVRQSSYEQYF; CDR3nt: TGCGCCAGCAGCCAAGTACGACAGTCCTCCTACGAGCAGTACTTC
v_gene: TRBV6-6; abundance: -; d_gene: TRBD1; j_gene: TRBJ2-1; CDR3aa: CASSYSTGWYNEQFF; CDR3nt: TGTGCCAGCAGTTACTCGACAGGGTGGTACAATGAGCAGTTCTTC
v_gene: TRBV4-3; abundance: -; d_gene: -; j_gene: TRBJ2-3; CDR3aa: CASSQDNGADTQYF; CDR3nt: TGCGCCAGCAGCCAAGACAACGGGGCAGATACGCAGTATTTT
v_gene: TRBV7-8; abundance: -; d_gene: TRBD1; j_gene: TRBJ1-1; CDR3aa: CASSLWTGSTEAFF; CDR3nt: TGTGCCAGCAGCTTGTGGACAGGGAGCACTGAAGCTTTCTTT
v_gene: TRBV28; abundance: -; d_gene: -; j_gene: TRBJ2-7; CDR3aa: CASRGRRSYTYEQYF; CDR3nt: TGTGCCAGCAGAGGCAGGCGCTCGTACACCTACGAGCAGTACTTC
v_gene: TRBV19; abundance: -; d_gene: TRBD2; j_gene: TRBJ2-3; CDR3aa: CASSITGRAADTQYF; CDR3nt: TGTGCCAGTAGTATCACCGGGAGGGCCGCGGATACGCAGTATTTT
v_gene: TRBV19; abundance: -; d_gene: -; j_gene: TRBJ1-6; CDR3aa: CASSRSVARSSYNSPLHF; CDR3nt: TGTGCCAGTAGTAGATCGGTTGCTCGGAGCTCCTATAATTCACCCCTCCACTTT
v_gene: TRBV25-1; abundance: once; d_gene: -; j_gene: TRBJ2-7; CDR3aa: CASSDYGGGSYEQYF; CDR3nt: TGTGCCAGCAGTGACTACGGAGGCGGGTCCTACGAGCAGTACTTC
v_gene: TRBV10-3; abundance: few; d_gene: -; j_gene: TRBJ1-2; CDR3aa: CAISESGERGYTF; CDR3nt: TGTGCCATCAGTGAGTCCGGTGAGCGGGGCTACACCTTC
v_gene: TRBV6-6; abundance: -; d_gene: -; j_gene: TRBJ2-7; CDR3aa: CASSYGAHRDEQYF; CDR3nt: TGTGCCAGCAGTTACGGTGCCCACCGGGACGAGCAGTACTTC
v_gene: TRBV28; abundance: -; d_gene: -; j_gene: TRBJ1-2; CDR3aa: CATHTGDYGYTF; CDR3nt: TGTGCCACCCACACGGGGGACTATGGCTACACCTTC
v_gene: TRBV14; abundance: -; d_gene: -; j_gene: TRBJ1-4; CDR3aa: CASSPGSYQKLFF; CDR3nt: TGTGCCAGCAGCCCCGGGAGCTACCAAAAACTGTTTTTT
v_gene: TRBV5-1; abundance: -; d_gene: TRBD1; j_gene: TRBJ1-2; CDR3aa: CASSLAGRGDRGRGYTF; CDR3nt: TGCGCCAGCAGCTTGGCCGGGCGCGGCGACAGGGGTCGTGGCTACACCTTC
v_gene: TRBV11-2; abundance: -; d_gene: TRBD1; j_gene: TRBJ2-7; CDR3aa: CASSLDRGTAYEQYF; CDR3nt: TGTGCCAGCAGCTTAGATCGAGGGACAGCCTACGAGCAGTACTTC
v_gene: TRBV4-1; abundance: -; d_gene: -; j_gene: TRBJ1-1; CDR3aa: CASSQSGQNTEAFF; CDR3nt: TGCGCCAGCAGCCAATCCGGACAGAACACTGAAGCTTTCTTT
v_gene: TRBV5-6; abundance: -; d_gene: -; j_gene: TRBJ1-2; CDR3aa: CASSFLTANYGYTF; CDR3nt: TGTGCCAGCAGCTTTTTGACTGCTAACTATGGCTACACCTTC
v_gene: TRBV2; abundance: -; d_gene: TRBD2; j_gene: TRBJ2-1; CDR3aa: CASSFRPGGYNEQFF; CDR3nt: TGTGCCAGCAGTTTCCGGCCGGGAGGCTACAATGAGCAGTTCTTC
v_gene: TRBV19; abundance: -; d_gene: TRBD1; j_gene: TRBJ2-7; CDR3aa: CASSRTGPPYEQYF; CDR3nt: TGTGCCAGTAGTAGGACAGGGCCCCCCTACGAGCAGTACTTC
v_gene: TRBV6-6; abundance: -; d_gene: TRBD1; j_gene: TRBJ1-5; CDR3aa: CASSYTRGQGNQPQHF; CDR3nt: TGTGCCAGCAGTTACACTAGGGGACAGGGAAATCAGCCCCAGCATTTT
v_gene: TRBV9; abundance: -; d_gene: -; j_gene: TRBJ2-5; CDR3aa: CASSVVGEGTQYF; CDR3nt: TGTGCCAGCAGCGTAGTAGGGGAAGGGACCCAGTACTTC
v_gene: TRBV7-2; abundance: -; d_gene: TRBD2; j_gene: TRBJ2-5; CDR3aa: CASSPSASGSFEETQYF; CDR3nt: TGTGCCAGCAGCCCCAGTGCTAGCGGGAGCTTCGAAGAGACCCAGTACTTC
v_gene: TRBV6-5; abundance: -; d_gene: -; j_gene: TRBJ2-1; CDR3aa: CASSYSRRYNEQFF; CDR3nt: TGTGCCAGCAGTTACTCGAGGCGCTACAATGAGCAGTTCTTC
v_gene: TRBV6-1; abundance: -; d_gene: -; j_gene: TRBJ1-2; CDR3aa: CASSELTGVCTF; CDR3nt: TGTGCCAGCAGTGAACTGACAGGAGTCTGCACCTTC
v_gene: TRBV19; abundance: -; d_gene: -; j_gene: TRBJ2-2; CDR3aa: CASSIGQAHTGELFF; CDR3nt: TGTGCCAGTAGTATAGGGCAGGCGCACACCGGGGAGCTGTTTTTT
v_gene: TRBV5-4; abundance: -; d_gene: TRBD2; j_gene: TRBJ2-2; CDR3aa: CASSWDYYTGELFF; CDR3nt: TGTGCCAGCAGCTGGGACTATTACACCGGGGAGCTGTTTTTT
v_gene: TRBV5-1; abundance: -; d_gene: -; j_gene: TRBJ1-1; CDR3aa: CASSLAIRGGNTEAFF; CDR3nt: TGCGCCAGCAGCTTGGCCATTAGGGGGGGGAACACTGAAGCTTTCTTT
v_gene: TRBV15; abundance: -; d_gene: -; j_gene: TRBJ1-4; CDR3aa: CATSRDWQGKGGEKLFF; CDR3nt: TGTGCCACCAGCAGAGACTGGCAGGGCAAGGGCGGTGAAAAACTGTTTTTT